A single sample gave rise to the 27 T cell receptor beta chains below, sequenced in a study of T cells in Graves' hyperthyroidism and ophthalmopathy. The CDR3 regions of TCR beta were amplified from RNA transcripts. The HTBI primer set was used in a first-round RT-PCR of the TCR CDR3. From the multiplex PCR reads, TCRdb called clonotypes with MiXCR, one entry per CDR3 protein. This sample has nearly 750,000 distinct CDR3 sequences, with 35% found just once. The sequenced sample was blood. The source is a woman aged 40 to 50 with Graves' hyperthyroidism.

In this sample, this clonotype turned up many times. The chain is built from TRBV12-3 or TRBV12-4 and TRBJ2-5; tentatively, D is TRBD2 (6 bases). The CDR3 totals 14 residues. Trimming took off 5 bases at V and 5 bases at J, with 15 bases between the two ends. Here the CDR3 DNA reads TGTGCCAGCAGTCCCCGGCAGGGAGGCGAGACCCAGTACTTC. Its translation is CASSPRQGGETQYF.

The genes are TRBV6-2 or TRBV6-3 and TRBJ1-6, with a possible D match to TRBD1 (5 bases). Trimming removed 8 bases at V and 10 bases at J, with 12 bases between. The CDR3 sequence is 12 residues long. Germline V lookup: CDR1 MNHEY, CDR2 SVGEGT. The CDR3: CASQEGWSPLHF. CDR3 sequence (DNA): TGTGCCAGCCAGGAGGGGTGGTCACCCCTCCACTTT.

The table lists this clonotype with a few counts. The gene calls are TRBV7-9 and TRBJ1-4; D might be TRBD1 (6 bases). V lost 1 base to trimming and J lost 7 bases, with 13 bases between them. CDR1 and CDR2 (germline): SEHNR, FQNEAQ (reference sequence). This CDR3 has 15 amino acids. The CDR3 protein is CASSLDLGAREKLFF. CDR3 bases: TGTGCCAGCAGCTTAGATCTGGGGGCTCGTGAAAAACTGTTTTTT.

This clonotype was seen many times. The chain links TRBV6-5 to TRBJ1-1; 10 bases agree with TRBD1. V shed 3 bases and J 0 bases; nucleotides not matched to a gene: 1. The CDR3 is made up of 15 amino acids. Germline assignment: CDR1 MNHEY and CDR2 SVGAGI. Here the CDR3 reads CASSYDRGLNTEAFF. CDR3 bases: TGTGCCAGCAGTTATGACAGGGGGCTGAACACTGAAGCTTTCTTT.

The chain joins TRBV7-3 to TRBJ2-7; 8 bases map to TRBD2. The CDR3 sequence is 14 residues long. V lost 5 bases, J lost 7 bases, and 10 bases stayed unmatched. CDR1 and CDR2 from the germline V gene are SGHTA and FQGTGA. DNA of the CDR3: TGTGCCAGCAGCCATTACCTACTAGCGGATGAGCAGTACTTC. Protein product: CASSHYLLADEQYF.

This clonotype was seen at least ten times. The rearrangement links TRBV6-4 to TRBJ2-2; no firm D call. Germline CDR1 is MRHNA and CDR2 is SNTAGT. V lost 2 bases, J lost 7 bases, and 5 bases lay in between. The CDR3 spans 12 residues. This chain's CDR3 is CASSDPSGELFF. The CDR3 DNA reads TGTGCCAGCAGTGACCCTAGCGGGGAGCTGTTTTTT.

The chain has TRBV20-1 and TRBJ1-6, with TRBD1 matching over 8 bases. Losses at the gene ends were 6 bases for V and 9 bases for J; bases not matched to a gene: 13. Per germline, CDR1 DFQATT and CDR2 SNEGSKA (reference sequence). The CDR3 contains 15 residues. The CDR3 DNA reads as TGCAGTGCCCGAGGCTCGACAGGGGTGGCTTCACCCCTCCACTTT. Residues: CSARGSTGVASPLHF.

The chain couples TRBV4-1 to TRBJ1-1; maybe TRBD1 (6 bases). This CDR3 is 12 amino acids long. V was cut by 1 base and J by 10 bases, with 10 bases left in between. Per the germline V gene, CDR1 is MGHRA and CDR2 is YSYEKL. As DNA, the CDR3 is TGCGCCAGCAGCCAAGCGGAACAGGGAGCTTTCTTT. As protein: CASSQAEQGAFF.

This clonotype was seen a handful of times. The J gene is TRBJ1-1, the V gene TRBV19; tentatively, D is TRBD1 (6 bases). CDR3 size: 15 residues. V was cut by 7 bases and J by 4 bases, with 19 bases left in between. The germline V gene encodes CDR1 LNHDA and CDR2 SQIVND (reference sequence). The CDR3 bases are TGTGCCAGTAATGGGGGCCCTCTGTTAGGCACTGAAGCTTTCTTT. This translates into CASNGGPLLGTEAFF.

This sequence joins TRBV29-1 and TRBJ2-5; 10 nucleotides align to TRBD2. This CDR3 contains 12 residues. The ends lost 8 bases at V and 5 bases at J; junction bases unmatched: 5. Per germline, CDR1 SQVTM and CDR2 ANQGSEA. CDR3 sequence: CSLAGGAETQYF. The DNA of the CDR3 is TGCAGCTTAGCGGGGGGCGCCGAGACCCAGTACTTC. The variable domain in full, with the rest retrieved from reference TRBV29-1 and TRBJ2-5, is SAVISQKPSRDICQRGTSLTIQCQVDSQVTMMFWYRQQPGQSLTLIATANQGSEATYESGFVIDKFPISRPNLTFSTLTVSNMSPEDSSIYLCSLAGGAETQYFGPGTRLLVL.

V is TRBV15 and J is TRBJ2-7; TRBD1 matches 8 bases. Trimming at V came to 1 base and at J to 2 bases, leaving 13 bases not matched to a gene. CDR3 length: 18 residues. Germline V gives CDR1 LNHNV, CDR2 YYDKDF (reference sequence). The CDR3 loop is CATSRVGQRVGQAYEQYF. The CDR3 DNA is TGTGCCACCAGCAGAGTTGGCCAAAGGGTGGGACAGGCCTACGAGCAGTACTTC.

This clonotype was seen ten or more times. The chain carries TRBV7-3 and TRBJ2-7, with D perhaps TRBD2 (8 bases). Germline V CDR1 and CDR2: SGHTA, FQGTGA. This CDR3 contains 15 residues. V lost 5 bases and J 2 bases, leaving 16 bases between the germline ends. CDR3 bases: TGTGCCAGCAGCCCAGGGGGGGGACTAGCCTACGAGCAGTACTTC. Its translation is CASSPGGGLAYEQYF.

This chain joins TRBV25-1 and TRBJ2-7; perhaps TRBD1 as D (6 bases). The CDR3 totals 15 residues. Germline values: CDR1 MGHDK, CDR2 SYGVNS. The germline V and J ends were trimmed by 2 bases and 5 bases, with 16 bases remaining between them. DNA for the CDR3: TGTGCCAGCAGTGAACCGGCAGGGGTCATCCACGAGCAGTACTTC. It specifies CASSEPAGVIHEQYF.

This clonotype showed up just a few times. This sequence joins TRBV7-2 and TRBJ2-7; TRBD1 matches 7 bases. CDR1 and CDR2 from the germline V gene are SGHTA and FQGNSA. V was pared by 5 bases and J by 3 bases, with 7 bases of the junction left unmatched. The CDR3 contains 14 residues. CDR3 sequence (DNA): TGTGCCAGCAGCCCAGGGACAGCTTACTACGAGCAGTACTTC. Translating it yields CASSPGTAYYEQYF.

V usage is TRBV6-5 and J usage is TRBJ2-7; a possible D gene is TRBD2 (5 bases). Trimming shortened V by 5 bases and J by 3 bases, and 20 bases separated the two germline ends. Germline CDR1 reads MNHEY; CDR2 reads SVGAGI. This CDR3 is built from 16 residues. The CDR3 DNA reads TGTGCCAGCAGTGAAGGTCCAGCGGCAGGATTCTACGAGCAGTACTTC. Translation: CASSEGPAAGFYEQYF.

This clonotype was counted a few times. The V and J genes are TRBV6-1 and TRBJ1-5; no clear D gene. CDR1 and CDR2 from the germline V gene are MNHNS and SASEGT. This CDR3 comprises 12 residues. V was cut by 10 bases and J by 2 bases, with 9 bases left in between. CDR3 nucleotides: TGTGCCATCAAAAGTGGCAATCAGCCCCAGCATTTT. Translated, it gives CAIKSGNQPQHF.

About this clonotype: A much larger clone differs by one base, so this may be a read error. The rearrangement links TRBV20-1 to TRBJ1-6; 9 positions match TRBD1. Losses at the gene ends were 6 bases for V and 11 bases for J; bases not matched to a gene: 8. The CDR3 sequence is 13 residues long. Germline V gives CDR1 DFQATT, CDR2 SNEGSKA (reference sequence). The chain's CDR3 is CSAKTGGYAPLHF. The CDR3 DNA sequence: TGCAGTGCAAAGACAGGGGGGTATGCACCCCTCCACTTT.

The chain has TRBV5-4 and TRBJ2-7; TRBD2 matches at 7 bases. CDR1 is SGHNT and CDR2 is YYREEE in the germline V gene (reference sequence). V lost 2 bases, J lost 0 bases, and 14 bases stayed unmatched. The CDR3 covers 18 residues. The CDR3 nucleotides are TGTGCCAGCAGCTTACAACCCAGCGGGACTCTAAGCTCCTACGAGCAGTACTTC. Translation: CASSLQPSGTLSSYEQYF.

This chain connects TRBV11-3 to TRBJ2-5; D is ambiguous. CDR1 and CDR2 (germline): SGHNT, YENEEA. V was trimmed by 0 bases and J by 3 bases, leaving 8 bases between them. CDR3 size: 14 residues. CDR3: CASSLDHGEETQYF. CDR3 sequence (DNA): TGTGCCAGCAGCTTAGATCATGGGGAAGAGACCCAGTACTTC.

The chain recombines TRBV15 with TRBJ2-5, with 8 bases aligning to TRBD1. Germline V gene data show CDR1 as LNHNV and CDR2 as YYDKDF (reference sequence). After removal of 2 bases from V and 5 bases from J, the junction contained 7 bases not matched to a gene. The CDR3 is 15 residues long. The CDR3 DNA is TGTGCCACCAGCAGAACCCGACAGGGGAGTGAGACCCAGTACTTC. As protein: CATSRTRQGSETQYF.

This chain joins TRBV6-6 and TRBJ1-5; D is perhaps TRBD1 (5 bases). Germline lookup yields CDR1 MNHNY and CDR2 SVGAGI (reference sequence). The germline V and J ends were trimmed by 7 bases and 0 bases, with 13 bases remaining between them. The CDR3 covers 15 residues. CDR3 region: CASTPGLYSNQPQHF. CDR3 bases: TGTGCCAGCACTCCGGGGCTATATAGCAATCAGCCCCAGCATTTT.

This clonotype has a handful of counts. The chain has TRBV7-9 and TRBJ1-2; D ambiguous. Germline-derived CDR1 and CDR2 are SEHNR and FQNEAQ (reference sequence). Trimming left V 6 bases short and J 5 bases short, with 19 bases between. This CDR3 is 15 amino acids long. CDR3 region: CASRHADGGFYGYTF. The DNA for the CDR3 is TGTGCCAGCAGACACGCGGACGGAGGATTTTATGGCTACACCTTC.

This clonotype has a count of ten or more. The chain has TRBV7-9 and TRBJ2-7, with 7 bases that match TRBD2. CDR3 length: 15 residues. V was pared by 5 bases and J by 6 bases, with 13 bases of the junction left unmatched. Looked up from germline, CDR1 is SEHNR and CDR2 is FQNEAQ (reference sequence). CDR3 bases: TGTGCCAGCAGCACGCCGGGACTAAGACGCGGCGAGCAGTACTTC. Protein: CASSTPGLRRGEQYF.

For this clonotype: This may be a read error, as it is one base from a much larger clone. The chain joins TRBV10-3 to TRBJ1-1; D perhaps matches TRBD1 (5 bases). Germline CDR1 reads ENHRY; CDR2 reads SYGVKD. V lost 5 bases to trimming and J lost 1 base, with 8 bases between them. This CDR3 has 13 amino acids. The CDR3 spells CAISFGANTEAFF. CDR3 sequence (DNA): TGTGCCATCAGTTTCGGGGCGAACACTGAAGCTTTCTTT.

This clonotype has at least ten counts. The J gene is TRBJ1-5, the V gene TRBV20-1; D gene ambiguous. The CDR3 covers 13 residues. CDR1 and CDR2 (germline): DFQATT, SNEGSKA (reference sequence). V lost 6 bases, J lost 0 bases, and 9 bases lay in between. The CDR3 DNA reads TGCAGTGCAAAAGGAGATAGCAATCAGCCCCAGCATTTT. Translated: CSAKGDSNQPQHF.

This chain uses TRBV10-2 with TRBJ2-5; D not resolved. Looked up from germline, CDR1 is WSHSY and CDR2 is SAAADI. The CDR3 is 14 amino acids. V was pared by 3 bases and J by 5 bases, with 13 bases between. The CDR3 here is CASSESGGWETQYF. The CDR3 DNA is TGCGCCAGCAGTGAATCCGGCGGTTGGGAGACCCAGTACTTC.

This clonotype was counted many times. V gene TRBV29-1 combines with J gene TRBJ1-1; no definite D call. Looked up from germline, CDR1 is SQVTM and CDR2 is ANQGSEA. This CDR3 region has 13 residues. V was clipped by 4 bases and J by 4 bases, with 13 bases between them. CDR3 loop: CSVAAGEITEAFF. The CDR3 bases are TGCAGCGTTGCCGCGGGAGAGATCACTGAAGCTTTCTTT.